This T cell receptor beta chain was obtained from a study of OX40 agonist ivuxolimab in advanced cancers. Study summary: Three patients showed partial responses: one hepatocellular carcinoma and two cutaneous melanoma cases. Study outcomes and limitations: Both CD4+ and CD8+ T cell populations in blood had undergone clonal expansion by week 6 at 0.1 to 3.0 mg/kg.

Here immunoSEQ multiplex PCR was the method, and the copy in TCRdb shows in-frame clones only, minus some. The sample contains approximately 87,000 clones, 91% of which appear only once. CDR3 length: 13 amino acids. Trimming pared 0 bases from V and 6 bases from J, leaving 9 bases between. Germline CDR1 GTSNPN, CDR2 SVGIG (reference sequence). Note on this clone: Its antigen is unidentified.

This material consisted of CD4+ or CD8+ T cells sorted from blood, taken in a trial of the OX40 agonist ivuxolimab. This clonotype originated in an adult with an advanced solid tumor such as melanoma, head and neck, liver or kidney cancer. V is TRBV30 and J is TRBJ2-1; D is unresolved. The chain's CDR3 is CAWSVLTANEQFF. The CDR3 DNA reads TGTGCCTGGAGTGTATTGACGGCCAATGAGCAGTTCTTC.